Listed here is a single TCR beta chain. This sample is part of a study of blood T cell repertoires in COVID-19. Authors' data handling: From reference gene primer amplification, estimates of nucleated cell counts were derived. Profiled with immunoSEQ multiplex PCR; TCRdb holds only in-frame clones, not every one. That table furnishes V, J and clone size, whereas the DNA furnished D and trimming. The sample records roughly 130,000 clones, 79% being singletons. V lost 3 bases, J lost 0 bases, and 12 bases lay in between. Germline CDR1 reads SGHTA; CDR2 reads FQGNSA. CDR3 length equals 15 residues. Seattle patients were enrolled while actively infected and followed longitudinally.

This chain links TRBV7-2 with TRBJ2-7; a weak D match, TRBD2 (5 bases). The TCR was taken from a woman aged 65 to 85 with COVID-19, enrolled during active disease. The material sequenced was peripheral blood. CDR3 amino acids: CASSLSGFASYEQYF. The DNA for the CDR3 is TGTGCCAGCAGCTTGTCGGGGTTCGCCTCCTACGAGCAGTACTTC. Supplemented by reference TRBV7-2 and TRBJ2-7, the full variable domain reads GAGVSQSPSNKVTEKGKDVELRCDPISGHTALYWYRQSLGQGLEFLIYFQGNSAPDKSGLPSDRFSAERTGGSVSTLTIQRTQQEDSAVYLCASSLSGFASYEQYFGPGTRLTVT.